A selection of T cell receptor beta chains follows, all from one sample in a study of blood T cells in healthy people across ages. TCRdb passed the 5' RACE reads through MiXCR, listing each CDR3 protein once. The profile shows about 570,000 distinct CDR3 sequences, 25% to 30% of them singletons. The specimen sequenced was blood. All receptors derive from a woman in her 70s in good health. The CDR3 runs from the conserved cysteine through the conserved F or W. A D gene is named only where the DNA matches it firmly. Not all rows give a size; the values are once, few, many and, for expanded clones, a class.

d_call | clone_size | j_call | v_call | cdr3_nt | cdr3_aa
TRBD2 | . | TRBJ2-1 | TRBV4-3 | TGCGCCAGCAGCCAAGACGGGGGGGCCGGTTCCTACAATGAGCAGTTCTTC | CASSQDGGAGSYNEQFF
. | . | TRBJ1-2 | TRBV30 | TGTGCCTGGAGTGCCCCTCAAGGAAAACTGAACTATGGCTACACCTTC | CAWSAPQGKLNYGYTF
. | . | TRBJ2-5 | TRBV5-1 | TGCGCCAGCAGCTTGAGTGTGTGGCAAGAGACCCAGTACTTC | CASSLSVWQETQYF
TRBD1 | . | TRBJ2-5 | TRBV3-1 | TGTGCCAGCAGCCAAGGACAGGGGGGAGGGACCCAGTACTTC | CASSQGQGGGTQYF
. | . | TRBJ1-1 | TRBV28 | TGTGCCAGCAAGGAATTGAACACTGAAGCTTTCTTT | CASKELNTEAFF
. | few | TRBJ1-4 | TRBV20-1 | TGCAGTGCTCCCTATTCGGGGGCTAATGAAAAACTGTTTTTT | CSAPYSGANEKLFF
TRBD1 | . | TRBJ1-3 | TRBV6-2/TRBV6-3 | TGTGCCAGCAGCCGTTGGACAGGCGACCAACGGGTCTTCGGAAACACCATATATTTT | CASSRWTGDQRVFGNTIYF
. | few | TRBJ2-3 | TRBV9 | TGTGCCAGCAGAGATGATAAGTCTACGCAGTATTTT | CASRDDKSTQYF
. | few | TRBJ2-1 | TRBV5-1 | TGCGCCAGCAGCTTGGCACGGCAGAATGAGCAGTTCTTC | CASSLARQNEQFF
. | . | TRBJ1-2 | TRBV12-3/TRBV12-4 | TGTGCCAGCAGTTGGGCGGAGAACTATGGCTACACCTTC | CASSWAENYGYTF
. | few | TRBJ1-2 | TRBV15 | TGTGCCACCAGCAGAGACCCGGGGTATGGCTACACCTTC | CATSRDPGYGYTF
. | . | TRBJ2-1 | TRBV6-6 | TGTGCCAGCAGTTACTCAAGGGGGAGCTCCTACAATGAGCAGTTCTTC | CASSYSRGSSYNEQFF
. | . | TRBJ1-1 | TRBV7-2 | TGTGCCAGCAGCTTAGCCCTCGACACTGAAGCTTTCTTT | CASSLALDTEAFF
TRBD1 | . | TRBJ2-7 | TRBV29-1 | TGCAGCGCCCGGGACAGATCCTACGAGCAGTACTTC | CSARDRSYEQYF
TRBD1 | . | TRBJ2-1 | TRBV11-2 | TGTGCCAGCAGCTTTGTGGGACAGGGCCACAATGAGCAGTTCTTC | CASSFVGQGHNEQFF
. | . | TRBJ2-5 | TRBV5-1 | TGCGCCAGCAGCTTGAGTGGTAGCAGGGAAGAGACCCAGTACTTC | CASSLSGSREETQYF